The 10 T cell receptor beta chains below come from one sample, sequenced in a study of T cell clones after liver transplantation. Here immunoSEQ multiplex PCR was the method, and the copy in TCRdb shows in-frame clones only, minus some. The sample yields some 80,000 clones, about 82% seen once. This sample comprised CD4+ T cells from blood, obtained approximately 45 months after liver transplant. These receptors originate from a human patient who received a liver transplant. Some T cells may be the graft donor's.

The rearrangement links TRBV7-6 to TRBJ2-3; D is ambiguous. CDR3 length: 16 amino acids. Germline CDR1 SGHVS, CDR2 FNYEAQ. The germline V and J ends were trimmed by 5 bases and 0 bases, with 15 bases remaining between them. CDR3 sequence (DNA): TGTGCCAGCAGCCCTATGCGCGGAACGAGCACAGATACGCAGTATTTT. Protein product: CASSPMRGTSTDTQYF.

The chain is built from TRBV27 and TRBJ1-1; D is possibly TRBD1 (6 bases). Trimming shortened V by 3 bases and J by 5 bases, and 13 bases separated the two germline ends. The CDR3 runs 14 residues. Germline-derived CDR1 and CDR2 are MNHEY and SMNVEV (reference sequence). The CDR3 loop reads CASSFTGRSTEAFF. The CDR3 nucleotides are TGTGCCAGCAGTTTTACAGGGAGGTCGACTGAAGCTTTCTTT.

The V gene is TRBV6-6, the J gene TRBJ2-7; TRBD2 agrees at 8 bases. Germline V gene lookup returns CDR1 MNHNY and CDR2 SVGAGI (reference sequence). The ends lost 6 bases at V and 10 bases at J; junction bases unmatched: 8. The CDR3 is 12 residues long. The CDR3 sequence is CASRHGRGRQYF. CDR3 DNA: TGTGCCAGCAGACACGGGAGGGGACGCCAGTACTTC.

The chain combines TRBV28 with TRBJ2-7; D is unresolved. The CDR3 extends over 18 amino acids. Germline lookup yields CDR1 MDHEN and CDR2 SYDVKM. V lost 2 bases and J 0 bases, leaving 20 bases between the germline ends. Here the CDR3 DNA reads TGTGCCAGCAGTTTAGGCCCCCCCCCGGGCCTTAGCTCCTACGAGCAGTACTTC. It codes for CASSLGPPPGLSSYEQYF.

The gene calls are TRBV28 and TRBJ2-1; D possibly matches TRBD1 or TRBD2 (5 bases each). Germline CDR1 MDHEN, CDR2 SYDVKM. The germline V and J ends were trimmed by 3 bases and 4 bases, with 10 bases remaining between them. The CDR3 extends over 14 amino acids. CDR3 nucleotide sequence: TGTGCCAGCAGTTTGGGGGAGTCATACAATGAGCAGTTCTTC. Its translation: CASSLGESYNEQFF.

For the CDR3, the DNA is TGCGCCAGCAGCTTTGGGGTGGGAAGCTCCTACAATGAGCAGTTCTTC. Translation: CASSFGVGSSYNEQFF. This chain uses TRBV5-1 with TRBJ2-1; D ambiguous. The CDR3 totals 16 residues. Trimming left V 2 bases short and J 0 bases short, with 12 bases between. Per the germline V gene, CDR1 is SGHRS and CDR2 is YFSETQ.

The sample holds a few counts of this clone. Sequence at one end of the junction differs from germline and may be a read error. The chain joins TRBV5-1 to TRBJ2-2; possibly TRBD1 for D (6 bases). Germline lookup yields CDR1 SGHRS and CDR2 YFSETQ. The CDR3 runs 15 residues. DNA of the CDR3: TGCGCCAGCAACTTGGAGACAGGAGATGCCGGGGAGCTGTTTTTT. Translating it yields CASNLETGDAGELFF.

The chain uses TRBV2 and TRBJ2-1; the match to TRBD1 covers 10 bases. J lost 9 bases, V lost 4 bases, and 6 bases had no gene match. Germline CDR1 reads SNHLY; CDR2 reads FYNNEI. The CDR3 has 14 residues. CDR3 DNA sequence: TGTGCCAGCAGTGCCCGGGACAGGGGTTCTGAGCAGTTCTTC. This sequence encodes CASSARDRGSEQFF.

The chain is built from TRBV5-5 and TRBJ2-1, with 9 bases matching TRBD2. J was trimmed by 7 bases and V by 1 base; bases with no gene match: 9. The CDR3 is made up of 16 amino acids. The germline gives CDR1 SGHKS, CDR2 YYEKEE (reference sequence). The CDR3 protein is CASSLRREGLMNEQFF. For the CDR3, the DNA is TGTGCCAGCAGCTTGAGGCGGGAGGGCCTAATGAATGAGCAGTTCTTC.

The genes are TRBV27 and TRBJ1-4; 7 positions match TRBD1. This CDR3 region has 17 residues. Germline assignment: CDR1 MNHEY and CDR2 SMNVEV (reference sequence). Germline trimming cut 5 bases from V and 1 base from J; bases unmatched to any gene: 10. This chain's CDR3 is CASSGRGGWRTNEKLFF. CDR3 coding DNA: TGTGCCAGCAGTGGCAGGGGGGGATGGAGAACTAATGAAAAACTGTTTTTT.